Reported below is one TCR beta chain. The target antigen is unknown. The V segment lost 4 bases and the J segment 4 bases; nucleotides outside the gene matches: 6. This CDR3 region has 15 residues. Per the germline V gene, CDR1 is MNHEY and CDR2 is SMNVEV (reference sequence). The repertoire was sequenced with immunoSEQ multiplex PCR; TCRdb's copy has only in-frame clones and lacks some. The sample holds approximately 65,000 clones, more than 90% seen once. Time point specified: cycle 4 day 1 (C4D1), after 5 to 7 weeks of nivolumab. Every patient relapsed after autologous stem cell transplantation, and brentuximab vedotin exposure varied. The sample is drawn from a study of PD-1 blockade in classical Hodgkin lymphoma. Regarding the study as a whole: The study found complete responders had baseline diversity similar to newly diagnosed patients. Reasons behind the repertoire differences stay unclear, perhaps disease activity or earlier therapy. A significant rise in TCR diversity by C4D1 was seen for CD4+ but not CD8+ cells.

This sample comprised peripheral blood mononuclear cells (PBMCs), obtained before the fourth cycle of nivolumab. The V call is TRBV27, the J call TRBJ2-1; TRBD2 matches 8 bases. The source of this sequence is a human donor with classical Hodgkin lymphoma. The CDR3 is CASSWRGAGYNEQFF. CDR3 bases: TGTGCCAGCAGTTGGCGGGGGGCGGGGTACAATGAGCAGTTCTTC.